One sample yielded the 3 T cell receptor beta chains listed below, sequenced in a study of shared clonotypes between healthy human individuals. The method was immunoSEQ multiplex PCR; TCRdb's version includes in-frame clones alone and lacks a portion of them. Of roughly 170,000 clones listed, 66% are singletons. Sequenced: memory CD4+ T cells sorted from blood. The subset denotes: CD45RA-negative fraction. The source of these receptors is a man aged 25-45 years in good health.

CDR3 protein: CATARSVALGDEQYF. As DNA, the CDR3 is TGTGCCACCGCCCGGTCGGTGGCTCTTGGAGACGAGCAGTACTTC. This chain connects TRBV21-1 to TRBJ2-7; the table's D call, TRBD2, was not checked against the DNA. TRBV21-1 is an annotated pseudogene. This CDR3 contains 15 residues.

CDR3 region: CASSRGVSGSSGRNNEQFF. The DNA for the CDR3 is TGTGCCAGCAGCCGAGGGGTATCAGGCTCTAGCGGGAGGAACAATGAGCAGTTCTTC. The chain links TRBV4-2 to TRBJ2-1, with 11 bases fitting TRBD2. V lost 4 bases to trimming and J lost 5 bases; unmatched junction nucleotides: 16. The CDR3 runs 19 residues. Looked up from germline, CDR1 is LGHNA and CDR2 is YNFKEQ.

This chain uses TRBV11-2 with TRBJ2-7; TRBD2 matches 8 bases. CDR3 length: 15 amino acids. The trim removed 5 bases at V and 3 bases at J, leaving 9 bases unmatched. Per germline, CDR1 SGHAT and CDR2 FQNNGV. The CDR3 protein is CASSRAGTRRYEQYF. CDR3 sequence (DNA): TGTGCCAGCAGCCGAGCCGGGACTAGGCGCTACGAGCAGTACTTC. Using reference TRBV11-2 and TRBJ2-7 for the parts outside the CDR3, the full variable domain is EAGVAQSPRYKIIEKRQSVAFWCNPISGHATLYWYQQILGQGPKLLIQFQNNGVVDDSQLPKDRFSAERLKGVDSTLKIQPAKLEDSAVYLCASSRAGTRRYEQYFGPGTRLTVT.